These T cell receptor beta chains were read from a single sample in a study of control samples from healthy donors and cancer patients. The method was immunoSEQ multiplex PCR; TCRdb's version includes in-frame clones alone and lacks a portion of them. The sample has 60,000 to 70,000 clones, 85% seen once. Sequencing was performed on blood. The receptors were gathered from a man in his forties or fifties in good health. The CDR3 runs from the conserved cysteine through the conserved F or W. D genes are given only for firm matches. Clone size is not always given. Where it is, it says once, few, many or a class for expanded clones.

d_call	v_call	j_call	clone_size	cdr3_aa	cdr3_nt
.	TRBV19	TRBJ2-2	.	CASSLTVHTGELFF	TGTGCCAGTAGTTTGACAGTTCACACCGGGGAGCTGTTTTTT
.	TRBV7-2	TRBJ1-3	.	CASSLVGTSGNTIYF	TGTGCCAGCAGCTTAGTTGGAACATCTGGAAACACCATATATTTT
.	TRBV30	TRBJ2-1	.	CAWSPYLGNEQFF	TGTGCCTGGAGTCCTTACCTGGGGAATGAGCAGTTCTTC
TRBD1	TRBV29-1	TRBJ1-1	.	CSVDPDRGAEAFF	TGCAGCGTTGATCCGGACAGGGGAGCTGAAGCTTTCTTT
.	TRBV10-3	TRBJ1-1	.	CAISESGGGTEAFF	TGTGCCATCAGTGAGTCTGGGGGAGGGACTGAAGCTTTCTTT
.	TRBV18	TRBJ1-1	.	CASSPEPGLDTEAFF	TGTGCCAGCTCACCGGAGCCGGGATTAGACACTGAAGCTTTCTTT
TRBD2	TRBV28	TRBJ2-5	few	CASSFLGLAIIQETQYF	TGTGCCAGCAGTTTTTTGGGACTAGCGATTATACAAGAGACCCAGTACTTC
.	TRBV5-6	TRBJ2-7	.	CASRQTGGPYEQYF	TGTGCCAGCAGACAGACGGGCGGGCCATACGAGCAGTACTTC
.	TRBV28	TRBJ1-1	.	CASSLRGGPNTEAFF	TGTGCCAGCAGTCTGCGGGGAGGGCCGAACACTGAAGCTTTCTTT
.	TRBV24-1	TRBJ2-3	.	CATSDFLVGTDTQYF	TGTGCCACCAGTGATTTTCTGGTCGGAACTGACACGCAGTATTTT
.	TRBV6-5	TRBJ2-3	.	CASSYSNRDSTDTQYF	TGTGCCAGCAGTTACTCGAACAGGGACTCCACAGATACGCAGTATTTT